These T cell receptor beta chains were read from a single sample in a study of T-cell reconstitution after alpha-beta-depleted transplantation in children. TCRdb independently ran MiXCR on the PCR reads; one entry per CDR3 protein. Of 600,000 to 700,000 distinct CDR3 sequences listed, approximately 17% are singletons. This specimen was PBMCs from the stem cell graft donor, taken from the stem cell graft. These receptors were collected from a human donor who donated a stem cell graft to a child with acute myeloid leukemia. Both conserved end residues are part of each CDR3. The D gene is left open where the match is weak. A clone size is listed for some rows: how often the clone was seen (once, few, many), or a class if it is expanded.

j_call v_call d_call clone_size cdr3_length cdr3_aa cdr3_nt
TRBJ2-7 TRBV30 - few 15 CAWSSRGVLDYEQYF TGTGCCTGGAGTTCGAGGGGGGTACTAGACTACGAGCAGTACTTC
TRBJ1-2 TRBV7-8 TRBD1 - 15 CASSFLGQGNYGYTF TGTGCCAGCAGCTTCCTAGGACAGGGGAACTATGGCTACACCTTC
TRBJ1-4 TRBV10-3 - - 13 CAISQGQNEKLFF TGTGCCATCAGCCAGGGGCAAAATGAAAAACTGTTTTTT
TRBJ2-1 TRBV20-1 TRBD2 many 14 CRVRLAGGYNEQFF TGCAGGGTCCGGCTAGCGGGGGGGTACAATGAGCAGTTCTTC
TRBJ2-3 TRBV9 TRBD2 - 16 CASSAPLAGDTDTQYF TGTGCCAGCAGCGCGCCACTAGCGGGGGACACAGATACGCAGTATTTT
TRBJ1-2 TRBV20-1 - many 14 CSARERRALRGYTF TGCAGTGCTAGAGAAAGGAGGGCATTGCGTGGCTACACCTTC
TRBJ1-5 TRBV12-3/TRBV12-4 TRBD1 many 14 CASSPDRADQPQHF TGTGCCAGCAGCCCTGACAGGGCGGATCAGCCCCAGCATTTT
TRBJ1-6 TRBV6-2/TRBV6-3 - many 15 CASSLQGQGPSPLHF TGTGCCAGCAGTCTACAGGGCCAGGGCCCTTCACCCCTCCACTTT
TRBJ2-1 TRBV4-3 - - 16 CASSRGEGRAYNEQFF TGCGCCAGCAGCCGTGGCGAGGGCCGAGCCTACAATGAGCAGTTCTTC
TRBJ2-7 TRBV12-3/TRBV12-4 TRBD2 few 16 CASGPRAGVKRNEQYF TGTGCCAGCGGACCCCGAGCGGGGGTTAAACGAAACGAGCAGTACTTC
TRBJ1-1 TRBV4-3 - many 14 CASSQDAAGTEAFF TGCGCCAGCAGCCAAGACGCAGCAGGCACTGAAGCTTTCTTT
TRBJ2-3 TRBV20-1 TRBD2 many 16 CSAEPGLAGFTDTQYF TGCAGTGCTGAACCGGGACTAGCGGGATTCACAGATACGCAGTATTTT
TRBJ1-5 TRBV20-1 - many 12 CSARAGTQPQHF TGCAGTGCTAGAGCGGGGACTCAGCCCCAGCATTTT
TRBJ1-1 TRBV30 - few 13 CAWSVRVNTEAFF TGTGCCTGGAGTGTACGGGTGAACACTGAAGCTTTCTTT
TRBJ1-6 TRBV11-2 - few 13 CASSPTGESPLHF TGTGCCAGCAGCCCCACGGGAGAGTCACCCCTCCACTTT
TRBJ2-1 TRBV29-1 - few 13 CSVTGTSYNEQFF TGCAGCGTAACCGGGACCTCCTACAATGAGCAGTTCTTC
TRBJ1-5 TRBV7-9 TRBD1 - 14 CASSTDRADQPQHF TGTGCCAGCAGCACCGACAGGGCGGATCAGCCCCAGCATTTT
TRBJ2-7 TRBV20-1 TRBD2 many 13 CSAPTSGGYEQYF TGCAGTGCTCCTACTAGCGGGGGCTACGAGCAGTACTTC
TRBJ2-1 TRBV7-3 - many 18 CASSLPRLGLPGLDEQFF TGTGCCAGCAGCTTACCCCGCCTTGGACTTCCCGGCCTGGATGAGCAGTTCTTC
TRBJ1-5 TRBV12-3/TRBV12-4 - - 14 CASSPRAGDQPQHF TGTGCCAGCAGTCCTAGGGCAGGGGATCAGCCCCAGCATTTT
TRBJ2-1 TRBV20-1 TRBD1 many 15 CSARRDRGGLVEQFF TGCAGTGCTAGGAGGGACAGGGGAGGTTTGGTTGAGCAGTTCTTC
TRBJ2-5 TRBV24-1 TRBD1 few 16 CATSEPDRGRQETQYF TGTGCCACCAGTGAGCCCGACAGGGGAAGGCAAGAGACCCAGTACTTC
TRBJ2-7 TRBV21-1 - - 16 CASSTAGTGRPYEQYF TGTGCCAGCAGCACTGCCGGGACAGGGCGTCCCTACGAGCAGTACTTC
TRBJ2-3 TRBV24-1 - - 14 CATSDGPGTDTQYF TGTGCCACCAGTGATGGGCCAGGGACAGATACGCAGTATTTT
TRBJ1-4 TRBV20-1 - many 13 CSASVLGNEKLFF TGCAGTGCTAGCGTGCTTGGTAATGAAAAACTGTTTTTT
TRBJ1-5 TRBV4-3 - - 13 CASSQDPKGPQHF TGCGCCAGCAGCCAAGACCCTAAGGGACCCCAGCATTTT
TRBJ2-7 TRBV5-8 TRBD1 few 14 CASSKGTVLNEQYF TGTGCCAGCAGCAAAGGGACAGTCCTTAACGAGCAGTACTTC
TRBJ2-1 TRBV9 TRBD2 many 15 CASSVGPAGENEQFF TGTGCCAGCAGCGTAGGCCCAGCGGGGGAGAATGAGCAGTTCTTC
TRBJ1-1 TRBV12-3/TRBV12-4 - few 15 CASSYNGGLSTEAFF TGTGCCAGCAGTTACAATGGGGGGCTGAGCACTGAAGCTTTCTTT
TRBJ1-1 TRBV10-3 - - 14 CAISAVTGRVEAFF TGTGCCATCAGTGCTGTAACAGGGCGGGTTGAAGCTTTCTTT
TRBJ1-6 TRBV10-3 - many 15 CAIARTAALNSPLHF TGTGCCATTGCCAGGACGGCGGCCCTTAATTCACCCCTCCACTTT
TRBJ2-3 TRBV7-9 - - 17 CASSSIPSGRGPYTQYF TGTGCCAGCAGCTCCATCCCATCTGGACGGGGGCCCTATACGCAGTATTTT
TRBJ1-6 TRBV20-1 - few 16 CSARDPSTVPNSPLHF TGCAGTGCTAGAGATCCCTCGACAGTGCCTAATTCACCCCTCCACTTT
TRBJ2-5 TRBV10-3 TRBD1 few 13 CAHGTGGQETQYF TGTGCCCACGGGACAGGGGGACAAGAGACCCAGTACTTC
TRBJ2-1 TRBV29-1 TRBD2 - 14 CSVERGAAYNEQFF TGCAGCGTGGAGCGGGGGGCTGCCTACAATGAGCAGTTCTTC
TRBJ2-1 TRBV20-1 - many 14 CSARDILLDNEQFF TGCAGTGCTAGAGATATACTCCTTGACAATGAGCAGTTCTTC
TRBJ2-3 TRBV7-6 TRBD2 many 15 CASSSGLDRPDTQYF TGTGCCAGCAGCTCAGGACTAGATCGGCCAGATACGCAGTATTTT
TRBJ2-1 TRBV20-1 - few 12 CSAKAPANEQFF TGCAGTGCTAAGGCTCCCGCCAATGAGCAGTTCTTC
TRBJ2-7 TRBV20-1 - - 13 CSAILRVFYEQYF TGCAGTGCTATACTCAGGGTGTTCTACGAGCAGTACTTC
TRBJ1-5 TRBV20-1 - - 14 CSARAGETRQPQHF TGCAGTGCTAGAGCAGGGGAAACGAGGCAGCCCCAGCATTTT
TRBJ2-5 TRBV20-1 - many 13 CSGVRGVQETQYF TGCAGTGGTGTGCGGGGTGTCCAAGAGACCCAGTACTTC
TRBJ1-5 TRBV20-1 TRBD1 many 14 CSASAGTVNQPQHF TGCAGTGCTAGTGCCGGGACAGTAAATCAGCCCCAGCATTTT